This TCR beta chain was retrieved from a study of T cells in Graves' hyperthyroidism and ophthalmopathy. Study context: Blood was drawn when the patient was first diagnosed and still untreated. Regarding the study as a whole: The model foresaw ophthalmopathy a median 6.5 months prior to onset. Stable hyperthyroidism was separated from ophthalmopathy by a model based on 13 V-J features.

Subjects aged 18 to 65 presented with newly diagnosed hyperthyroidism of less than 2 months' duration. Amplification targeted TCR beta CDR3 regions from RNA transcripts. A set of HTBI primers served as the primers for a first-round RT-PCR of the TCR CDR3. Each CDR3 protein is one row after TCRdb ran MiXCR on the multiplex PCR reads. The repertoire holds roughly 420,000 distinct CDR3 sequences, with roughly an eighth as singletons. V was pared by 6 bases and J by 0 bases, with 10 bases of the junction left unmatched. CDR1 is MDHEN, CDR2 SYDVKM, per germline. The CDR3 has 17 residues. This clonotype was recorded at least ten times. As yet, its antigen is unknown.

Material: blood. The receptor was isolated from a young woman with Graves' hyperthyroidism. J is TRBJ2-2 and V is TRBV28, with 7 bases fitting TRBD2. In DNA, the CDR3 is TGTGCCAGCAGCCCAAATCCTGGGGGGGCGAACACCGGGGAGCTGTTTTTT. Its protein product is CASSPNPGGANTGELFF.